The next 30 T cell receptor beta chains were all read from a single sample in a study of blood T cells in healthy people across ages. Alongside a J-beta primer mix, a sample-barcoded 5' primer served in a second PCR lasting roughly 7 to 11 cycles. TCRdb redid the calling of the 5' RACE reads with MiXCR, one entry per CDR3 protein. The top ten hold about 0.8% of the sample, which has under 1,100,000 distinct CDR3 sequences, almost 25% seen once. These data were also filed under a second study, of T cells of mothers and their children.

Sequenced: blood. Receptor source: a girl aged 2 to 9 in good health.

The chain couples TRBV7-9 to TRBJ1-1; 8 bases are shared with TRBD1. This CDR3 comprises 15 residues. The ends lost 5 bases at V and 1 base at J; junction bases unmatched: 6. CDR1 SEHNR and CDR2 FQNEAQ come from the germline V gene (reference sequence). CDR3 amino acids: CASSPEGTGNTEAFF. CDR3 DNA sequence: TGTGCCAGCAGCCCAGAGGGGACAGGGAACACTGAAGCTTTCTTT.

The chain combines TRBV7-2 with TRBJ2-5; 10 nucleotides match TRBD2. The J call is in doubt because the DNA end fits TRBJ2-7 better. The CDR3 runs to 14 residues. The germline gives CDR1 SGHTA, CDR2 FQGNSA. This CDR3 is CATGLAGASYEQYF. The CDR3 nucleotides are TGTGCCACCGGGCTAGCGGGGGCCTCCTACGAGCAGTACTTC.

This chain links TRBV6-5 with TRBJ1-2; D possibly corresponds to TRBD1 (5 bases). The CDR3 runs to 16 residues. Germline V lookup: CDR1 MNHEY, CDR2 SVGAGI. Trimming stripped 5 bases from V and 2 bases from J, with 18 bases between. The CDR3 spells CASSDDPDSVNYGYTF. The CDR3 nucleotides are TGTGCCAGCAGTGACGATCCCGACAGTGTGAACTATGGCTACACCTTC.

This clonotype was counted a few times. The chain couples TRBV11-2 to TRBJ2-1; 12 positions agree with TRBD2. The J segment lost 2 bases and the V segment lost 9 bases, leaving 8 bases of the junction unmatched. This CDR3 has 16 residues. Looked up from germline, CDR1 is SGHAT and CDR2 is FQNNGV. CDR3 sequence (DNA): TGTGCCAGTACCGGGACTAGCGGGTTAACCTACAATGAGCAGTTCTTC. Translating it yields CASTGTSGLTYNEQFF.

V is TRBV2 and J is TRBJ1-5; the D gene is possibly TRBD1 (6 bases). V was pared by 7 bases and J by 6 bases, with 13 bases between. The length of the CDR3 is 13 residues. Germline V gives CDR1 SNHLY, CDR2 FYNNEI. The CDR3, as DNA: TGTGCCAGCATGGGGGACACGAGTCAGCCCCAGCATTTT. It yields the protein CASMGDTSQPQHF. Filled out from reference TRBV2 and TRBJ1-5, the complete variable domain reads EPEVTQTPSHQVTQMGQEVILRCVPISNHLYFYWYRQILGQKVEFLVSFYNNEISEKSEIFDDQFSVERPDGSNFTLKIRSTKLEDSAMYFCASMGDTSQPQHFGDGTRLSIL.

DNA of the CDR3: TGTGCCAGCAGCTTATGGGTCGGGACTATACCGCAAGAGACCCAGTACTTC. Its protein product is CASSLWVGTIPQETQYF. The chain has TRBV11-2 and TRBJ2-5; 7 bases map to TRBD2. Germline V gene data show CDR1 as SGHAT and CDR2 as FQNNGV. The CDR3 contains 17 residues. V lost 2 bases, J lost 2 bases, and 11 bases stayed unmatched.

V and J are TRBV28 and TRBJ1-1; D gene ambiguous. The V gene's germline CDR1 is MDHEN and CDR2 SYDVKM. The CDR3 length is 15 residues. The V end lost 6 bases, the J end lost 7 bases, and 21 bases lay between the germline ends. Here the CDR3 DNA reads TGTGCCAGCAGCCATCCCGGGGATGGGTGGCTTGAAGCTTTCTTT. This gives the protein CASSHPGDGWLEAFF.

This clonotype was seen a few times. A read error may account for a junction end that differs from germline. The gene calls are TRBV12-3 or TRBV12-4 and TRBJ2-1; D possibly corresponds to TRBD1 (5 bases). This CDR3 region has 12 residues. The CDR3 loop reads CASSQGHNGQFF. The CDR3 DNA follows: TGTGCCAGCAGCCAAGGACACAATGGGCAGTTCTTC.

This chain links TRBV28 with TRBJ2-5, with 7 bases aligning to TRBD1. Germline-derived CDR1 and CDR2 are MDHEN and SYDVKM. The CDR3 sequence is 16 residues long. V gave up 3 bases and J gave up 0 bases; unmatched junction bases: 7. CDR3 in amino acids: CASSFRQGPDQETQYF. The CDR3 region has the DNA TGTGCCAGCAGTTTTCGACAGGGACCGGACCAAGAGACCCAGTACTTC.

The gene calls are TRBV30 and TRBJ2-3; D call uncertain. The CDR3 has 14 residues. Germline V gene lookup returns CDR1 GTSNPN and CDR2 SVGIG (reference sequence). V lost 2 bases to trimming and J lost 4 bases, with 13 bases between them. The CDR3 reads CAWSYPILPDTQYF. The CDR3 DNA reads TGTGCCTGGAGTTACCCTATTTTGCCAGATACGCAGTATTTT.

This clonotype was observed a few times. The V call is TRBV4-2, the J call TRBJ1-2, with a possible D match to TRBD1 (6 bases). Germline-derived CDR1 and CDR2 are LGHNA and YNFKEQ. V was pared by 4 bases and J by 0 bases, with 12 bases between. The CDR3 is made up of 15 amino acids. The DNA of the CDR3 is TGTGCCAGCAGCCCTCTCCAGGGGTCTAACTATGGCTACACCTTC. Its translation is CASSPLQGSNYGYTF.

This sequence joins TRBV9 and TRBJ1-1; possibly TRBD1 for D (5 bases). V was trimmed by 3 bases and J by 6 bases, leaving 18 bases between them. The germline V gene has CDR1 SGDLS and CDR2 YYNGEE. CDR3 length equals 15 residues. DNA for the CDR3: TGTGCCAGCAGCGAATGGGACCCACGGGTTTCTGAAGCTTTCTTT. This sequence encodes CASSEWDPRVSEAFF.

The rearrangement joins TRBV9 to TRBJ2-3; possible D gene TRBD2, 5 bases. Between the trimmed V and J ends, which lost 4 bases and 1 base, there was a span of 13 bases. CDR3 length: 15 residues. Germline V lookup: CDR1 SGDLS, CDR2 YYNGEE. CDR3 sequence (DNA): TGTGCCAGCAGCATACTGGACTCCCGCACAGATACGCAGTATTTT. Translating gives CASSILDSRTDTQYF. Based on the CDR3 plus reference TRBV9 and TRBJ2-3, the full variable domain is DSGVTQTPKHLITATGQRVTLRCSPRSGDLSVYWYQQSLDQGLQFLIQYYNGEERAKGNILERFSAQQFPDLHSELNLSSLELGDSALYFCASSILDSRTDTQYFGPGTRLTVL.

The CDR3 nucleotides are TGCAGCGGGGGACAGGGGATTAACGAGCAGTACTTC. It specifies CSGGQGINEQYF. V is TRBV29-1 and J is TRBJ2-7, with 10 bases matching TRBD1. There are 12 residues in the CDR3. From germline, CDR1 is SQVTM and CDR2 ANQGSEA. After removal of 7 bases from V and 5 bases from J, the junction contained 5 bases not matched to a gene.

The chain carries TRBV2 and TRBJ2-1; D is unclear. V shed 6 bases and J shed 10 bases, with 19 bases lying between them. From germline, CDR1 is SNHLY and CDR2 FYNNEI. This CDR3 comprises 14 residues. The CDR3 bases are TGTGCCAGCAGCCGCTCCGAGGCCCGCCGGGAGCAGTTCTTC. As protein: CASSRSEARREQFF. Looking up the rest from reference TRBV2 and TRBJ2-1 gives the full variable domain: EPEVTQTPSHQVTQMGQEVILRCVPISNHLYFYWYRQILGQKVEFLVSFYNNEISEKSEIFDDQFSVERPDGSNFTLKIRSTKLEDSAMYFCASSRSEARREQFFGPGTRLTVL.

This clonotype was observed a few times. This chain joins TRBV13 and TRBJ1-4; D is perhaps TRBD1 (5 bases). Germline V CDR1 and CDR2: PRHDT, FYEKMQ (reference sequence). This CDR3 has 15 amino acids. V shed 5 bases and J shed 3 bases, with 13 bases lying between them. In DNA form, the CDR3 reads TGTGCCAGCAGCCGGTTTGAGGGGCCTAATGAAAAACTGTTTTTT. It specifies CASSRFEGPNEKLFF.

The rearrangement joins TRBV6-2 or TRBV6-3 to TRBJ1-6; D is unresolved. Deletions cut 8 bases from V and 10 bases from J, with 9 bases between. Germline V gene lookup returns CDR1 MNHEY and CDR2 SVGEGT. This CDR3 spans 11 amino acids. CDR3 sequence: CASGVGSPLHF. CDR3 DNA: TGTGCCAGCGGGGTAGGCTCACCCCTCCACTTT.

This clonotype was observed a handful of times. This chain joins TRBV4-1 and TRBJ2-5; maybe TRBD2 (6 bases). The CDR3 is 14 residues long. Germline V gene data show CDR1 as MGHRA and CDR2 as YSYEKL. V shed 1 base and J shed 5 bases, with 11 bases lying between them. DNA of the CDR3: TGCGCCAGCAGCCAAGTTTTAGGGAGGGAGACCCAGTACTTC. Its translation is CASSQVLGRETQYF.

The V and J genes are TRBV28 and TRBJ1-5, with 10 bases that match TRBD1. The length of the CDR3 is 14 residues. Germline trimming cut 6 bases from V and 9 bases from J; bases unmatched to any gene: 8. Germline CDR1 is MDHEN and CDR2 is SYDVKM. In DNA form, the CDR3 reads TGTGCCAGCAGCTCCGGGACAGGGGCATGGCCCCAGCATTTT. It specifies CASSSGTGAWPQHF.

This clonotype was picked up a small number of times. A junction boundary mismatches the germline segment, possibly from a read error. This sequence joins TRBV12-3 or TRBV12-4 and TRBJ1-2; D may be TRBD1 (5 bases). The CDR3 extends over 16 amino acids. The CDR3 here is CASSSSNRGLGGGYAF. CDR3 nucleotides: TGTGCCAGCAGTTCGTCCAATAGGGGATTGGGGGGAGGCTACGCCTTC.

The chain uses TRBV27 and TRBJ2-5; 7 bases are a match to TRBD1. The assigned J gene may be wrong: the sequence end matches TRBJ2-1 better. Germline V gene data show CDR1 as MNHEY and CDR2 as SMNVEV (reference sequence). The CDR3 has 16 residues. The CDR3 DNA sequence: TGTGCCAGCAGTCCGACGACAGGGTTAGGTAACAATGAGCAGTTCTTC. Its translation is CASSPTTGLGNNEQFF.

This clonotype was seen only a few times. CDR3: CASSYRDYETQYF. The CDR3 nucleotides read TGTGCCAGCAGCTATCGGGACTACGAGACCCAGTACTTC. This chain uses TRBV11-2 with TRBJ2-7; 7 bases are a match to TRBD2. Gene TRBJ2-5 matches the end of the DNA better, so the J call may be wrong. The CDR3 runs to 13 residues. CDR1 is SGHAT and CDR2 is FQNNGV in the germline V gene.

Only a few counts were recorded for this clonotype. The rearrangement uses TRBV11-2 and TRBJ2-7; no definite D call. V lost 6 bases, J lost 2 bases, and 14 bases lay in between. Germline CDR1 is SGHAT and CDR2 is FQNNGV. The CDR3 consists of 14 residues. Here the CDR3 reads CASRGPSLTYEQYF. DNA for the CDR3: TGTGCCAGCAGAGGACCCTCTCTGACCTACGAGCAGTACTTC.

Worth noting for this clonotype: The CDR3 carries no conserved terminal phenylalanine or tryptophan, so it likely arises from a read error. The V gene is TRBV10-3, the J gene TRBJ2-3, with D possibly matching TRBD2 (6 bases). V lost 8 bases and J 0 bases, leaving 12 bases between the germline ends. Germline CDR1 reads ENHRY; CDR2 reads SYGVKD. The CDR3 is made up of 14 amino acids. CDR3 DNA sequence: TGTGCCATCGGGGTAGCGGAGAGCACAGATACGCAGTATCTT. This encodes CAIGVAESTDTQYL.

This clonotype was observed a few times. This chain connects TRBV2 to TRBJ2-1; either TRBD1 or TRBD2 may fit D (5 bases each). The better agreement between TRBJ2-7 and the DNA end casts doubt on the J call. The germline CDR1 and CDR2 sequences are SNHLY and FYNNEI. This CDR3 is 17 amino acids long. CDR3 loop: CASSEWADIEEENEQYF. CDR3 in DNA: TGTGCCAGCAGTGAGTGGGCGGACATTGAGGAGGAGAACGAGCAGTACTTC.

Of note for this clonotype: One junction end does not reproduce the germline sequence, and a read error may be involved. This chain joins TRBV28 and TRBJ2-5, with 9 bases identical to TRBD1. The CDR3 length is 11 residues. Germline V gene data show CDR1 as MDHEN and CDR2 as SYDVKM. CDR3 residues: CASTRNRGLFF. The CDR3, as DNA: TGTGCCAGCACGAGAAACAGGGGGCTATTCTTC.

This clonotype has a handful of counts. The chain couples TRBV20-1 to TRBJ2-4, with a tentative D call TRBD2 (5 bases). CDR3 length: 15 residues. Germline V gene data show CDR1 as DFQATT and CDR2 as SNEGSKA (reference sequence). Deletions cut 6 bases from V and 0 bases from J, with 15 bases between. CDR3 protein: CSAPPPGIAKNIQYF. As DNA, the CDR3 is TGCAGTGCCCCTCCGCCGGGAATAGCCAAAAACATTCAGTACTTC.

Ten or more counts support this clonotype. The chain is built from TRBV7-9 and TRBJ2-2; D remains ambiguous. The CDR3 is made up of 12 amino acids. Trimming took 6 bases from V and 6 from J, leaving 8 bases between them. CDR1 is SEHNR, CDR2 FQNEAQ, per germline (reference sequence). The CDR3 reads CASSFGPGELFF. The CDR3 DNA reads TGTGCCAGCAGTTTTGGGCCCGGGGAGCTGTTTTTT.

Concerning this clonotype itself: The junction departs from the called germline gene at one end, perhaps through a read error. The CDR3 DNA is TGTGCCGGCAGTTACGCGGGGGTAACCTACAATGAGCAGTTCTTC. Translating gives CAGSYAGVTYNEQFF. This chain links TRBV6-5 with TRBJ2-1; TRBD2 agrees at 7 bases. The CDR3 is made up of 15 amino acids. Germline CDR1 is MNHEY and CDR2 is SVGAGI.

The chain joins TRBV7-9 to TRBJ2-1, with TRBD2 matching over 7 bases. Germline CDR1 SEHNR, CDR2 FQNEAQ (reference sequence). The CDR3 contains 16 residues. With 6 bases clipped from V and 6 bases from J, the junction kept 14 bases outside the gene matches. CDR3 sequence (DNA): TGTGCCAGCAGTTTGGGACTACCCCGACATGGCAATGAGCAGTTCTTC. This gives the protein CASSLGLPRHGNEQFF.